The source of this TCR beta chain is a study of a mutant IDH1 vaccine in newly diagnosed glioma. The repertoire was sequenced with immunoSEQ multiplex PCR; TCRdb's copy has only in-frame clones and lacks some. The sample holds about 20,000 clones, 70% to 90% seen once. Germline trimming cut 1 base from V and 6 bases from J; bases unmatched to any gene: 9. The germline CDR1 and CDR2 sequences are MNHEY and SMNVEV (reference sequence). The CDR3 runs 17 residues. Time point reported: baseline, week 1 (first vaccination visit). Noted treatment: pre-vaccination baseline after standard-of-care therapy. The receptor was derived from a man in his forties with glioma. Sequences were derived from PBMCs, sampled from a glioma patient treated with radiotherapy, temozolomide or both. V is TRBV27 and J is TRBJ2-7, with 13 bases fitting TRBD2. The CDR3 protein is CASSLWTSGSSIGEQYF. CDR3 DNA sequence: TGTGCCAGCAGTTTATGGACTAGCGGGAGCTCTATCGGCGAGCAGTACTTC.